This TCR beta chain emerged from a study of cytomegalovirus exposure and HLA in healthy donors. Findings and limits, study-wide: In a later analysis, an Asian-associated ancestry cluster reportedly showed fewer N-insertions than the approximately 610-donor mean. Cytomegalovirus association was listed for 150 to 200 TCR beta chains.

Trimming pared 2 bases from V and 0 bases from J, leaving 12 bases between. The CDR3 is 15 residues long. Germline V lookup: CDR1 SGDLS, CDR2 YYNGEE. As concerns this clone: The antigen is undetermined.

Primers for the PCR totalled 60 Vbeta and 13 Jbeta. TCRdb's copy holds only in-frame clones and misses some; the assay was immunoSEQ multiplex PCR. The sample contains approximately 150,000 clones, under 90% of which appear only once. The specimen sequenced was PBMCs. The V gene is TRBV9, the J gene TRBJ2-7; TRBD2 might be the D (7 bases). This TCR derives from a man aged 25-45 years in good health and CMV-seronegative. The CDR3 bases are TGTGCCAGCAGCGTGGACGGGGGGCCCTCCTACGAGCAGTACTTC. This sequence encodes CASSVDGGPSYEQYF.